The 28 T cell receptor beta chains listed next were all sequenced from one sample in a study of blood T cell repertoires in COVID-19. The method was immunoSEQ multiplex PCR; TCRdb's version includes in-frame clones alone and lacks a portion of them. The data show 150,000 to 200,000 clones, roughly four fifths seen once. Sequencing was carried out using peripheral blood. The receptors shown here come from a human donor in a cohort sampled during active COVID-19.

This clone showed up just once. This chain connects TRBV18 to TRBJ1-5; tentative D call: TRBD1 (6 bases). Germline V CDR1 and CDR2: KGHSH, LQKENI. Trimming stripped 2 bases from V and 0 bases from J, with 14 bases between. CDR3 length: 17 amino acids. The CDR3 protein is CASSPSRGVYSNQPQHF. The CDR3 DNA follows: TGTGCCAGCTCACCATCCAGGGGAGTCTATAGCAATCAGCCCCAGCATTTT.

The chain uses TRBV19 and TRBJ2-5, with a weak D call TRBD1 (6 bases). Germline lookup yields CDR1 LNHDA and CDR2 SQIVND (reference sequence). The CDR3 spans 14 residues. The germline V and J ends were trimmed by 5 bases and 2 bases, with 12 bases remaining between them. CDR3: CASSSDRRQETQYF. The CDR3 DNA is TGTGCCAGTAGTTCAGACAGGCGTCAAGAGACCCAGTACTTC.

The chain combines TRBV7-8 with TRBJ1-3, with no clear D. Germline CDR1 is SGHVS and CDR2 is FQNEAQ. Between the trimmed V and J ends, which lost 0 bases and 1 base, there was a span of 7 bases. CDR3 length: 15 amino acids. Written as DNA, the CDR3 is TGTGCCAGCAGCTTAGCTCAGTCTTCTGGAAACACCATATATTTT. This gives the protein CASSLAQSSGNTIYF. Together with reference TRBV7-8 and TRBJ1-3, the CDR3 gives the full variable domain: GAGVSQSPRYKVAKRGQDVALRCDPISGHVSLFWYQQALGQGPEFLTYFQNEAQLDKSGLPSDRFFAERPEGSVSTLKIQRTQQEDSAVYLCASSLAQSSGNTIYFGEGSWLTVV.

The chain uses TRBV2 and TRBJ2-1; 8 bases fit TRBD2. Germline trimming cut 8 bases from V and 6 bases from J; bases unmatched to any gene: 9. The CDR3 extends over 14 amino acids. CDR1 and CDR2 (germline): SNHLY, FYNNEI. The CDR3 here is CASEGREARNEQFF. The CDR3 DNA reads as TGTGCCAGCGAGGGGCGGGAGGCACGCAATGAGCAGTTCTTC.

This sequence joins TRBV7-9 and TRBJ1-2, with TRBD1 matching over 7 bases. V dropped 5 bases and J dropped 8; count of bases not matched to a gene: 5. Per the germline V gene, CDR1 is SEHNR and CDR2 is FQNEAQ (reference sequence). This CDR3 is built from 12 residues. CDR3 sequence: CASSKGAEGYTF. For the CDR3, the DNA is TGTGCCAGCAGCAAGGGGGCGGAAGGCTACACCTTC.

This clone was observed a few times. This rearrangement joins TRBV14 to TRBJ2-7; the match to TRBD2 covers 9 bases. This CDR3 is 16 amino acids long. Germline V gene lookup returns CDR1 SGHDN and CDR2 FVKESK. Losses at the gene ends were 4 bases for V and 0 bases for J; bases not matched to a gene: 7. The CDR3 sequence is CASSLGLAELSYEQYF. CDR3 nucleotide sequence: TGTGCCAGCAGCCTGGGACTAGCCGAACTCTCCTACGAGCAGTACTTC. Complete variable domain (other parts from reference TRBV14 and TRBJ2-7): EAGVTQFPSHSVIEKGQTVTLRCDPISGHDNLYWYRRVMGKEIKFLLHFVKESKQDESGMPNNRFLAERTGGTYSTLKVQPAELEDSGVYFCASSLGLAELSYEQYFGPGTRLTVT.

V usage is TRBV23-1 and J usage is TRBJ2-4; D is possibly TRBD1 (5 bases). TRBV23-1 is sorted into the ORF group, with uncertain function. Trimming removed 1 base from V and 0 bases from J, with 13 bases in between. The CDR3 extends over 17 amino acids. CDR3 nucleotides: TGCGCCAGCAGTCAATTAGTTTGCAGGGTAGCCAAAAACATTCAGTACTTC. Its translation is CASSQLVCRVAKNIQYF.

In this sample, this clone turned up many times. J is TRBJ2-7 and V is TRBV14, with 8 bases matching TRBD1. V lost 4 bases, J lost 2 bases, and 7 bases stayed unmatched. Germline V CDR1 and CDR2: SGHDN, FVKESK. This CDR3 spans 15 amino acids. As DNA, the CDR3 is TGTGCCAGCAGCCCCCACAGGGGGAAAACCTACGAGCAGTACTTC. Translation: CASSPHRGKTYEQYF.

The CDR3 sequence: CASSIALAGFNNEQFF. DNA for the CDR3: TGTGCCAGTAGTATAGCACTAGCGGGATTCAACAATGAGCAGTTCTTC. The chain employs TRBV19 and TRBJ2-1; TRBD2 aligns across 10 bases. This CDR3 spans 16 amino acids. Unmatched junction bases numbered 5, after V lost 1 base and J lost 5 bases. The germline V gene has CDR1 LNHDA and CDR2 SQIVND (reference sequence).

J is TRBJ2-5 and V is TRBV12-3 or TRBV12-4; D possibly corresponds to TRBD1 (6 bases). The length of the CDR3 is 13 residues. Trimming took 7 bases from V and 4 from J, leaving 13 bases between them. The CDR3 sequence is CASTPTGRETQYF. The CDR3 bases are TGTGCCAGCACCCCAACAGGGCGAGAGACCCAGTACTTC.

V is TRBV5-4 and J is TRBJ2-5; 12 bases are a match to TRBD1. This CDR3 region has 17 residues. Per germline, CDR1 SGHNT and CDR2 YYREEE (reference sequence). V shed 4 bases, J shed 4 bases, and the junction held 11 bases outside the gene matches. CDR3 DNA sequence: TGTGCCAGCAGCGTAACCGGGACAGGGGGCCTATTAGAGACCCAGTACTTC. It yields the protein CASSVTGTGGLLETQYF.

The CDR3 region is CASSFMAGGFGGEKLFF. CDR3 sequence (DNA): TGTGCCAGCAGCTTTATGGCAGGGGGCTTCGGCGGTGAAAAACTGTTTTTT. This chain connects TRBV7-2 to TRBJ1-4, with 8 nucleotides matching TRBD1. V gave up 3 bases and J gave up 7 bases; unmatched junction bases: 13. Germline CDR1 SGHTA, CDR2 FQGNSA. CDR3 length: 17 amino acids.

The V gene is TRBV5-6, the J gene TRBJ1-1; a weak D match, TRBD1 (5 bases). V lost 1 base, J lost 4 bases, and 20 bases lay in between. Germline V gene data show CDR1 as SGHDT and CDR2 as YYEEEE. The CDR3 covers 17 residues. The CDR3 sequence is CASSLMGVLGTSTEAFF. CDR3 sequence (DNA): TGTGCCAGCAGCTTGATGGGGGTCCTGGGGACTAGCACTGAAGCTTTCTTT. The whole variable domain, filled in from reference TRBV5-6 and TRBJ1-1, reads DAGVTQSPTHLIKTRGQQVTLRCSPKSGHDTVSWYQQALGQGPQFIFQYYEEEERQRGNFPDRFSGHQFPNYSSELNVNALLLGDSALYLCASSLMGVLGTSTEAFFGQGTRLTVV.

A single count supports this clone. V is TRBV18 and J is TRBJ2-7; the match to TRBD1 covers 9 bases. The germline V gene has CDR1 KGHSH and CDR2 LQKENI. Trimming removed 6 bases from V and 3 bases from J; junction bases left unmatched: 3. This CDR3 has 13 residues. The CDR3 reads CASSVGQGYEQYF. Here the CDR3 DNA reads TGTGCCAGCTCGGTGGGACAGGGCTACGAGCAGTACTTC.

The V gene is TRBV7-8, the J gene TRBJ2-2; D not resolved. V was shortened by 4 bases and J by 6 bases, with 12 bases between the two germline ends. CDR3 length: 14 amino acids. Looked up from germline, CDR1 is SGHVS and CDR2 is FQNEAQ. In DNA form, the CDR3 reads TGTGCCAGCAGCTCCTCAGTCTCCGCCGGGGAGCTGTTTTTT. Protein: CASSSSVSAGELFF.

Only a few counts were recorded for this clone. The V gene is TRBV10-3, the J gene TRBJ2-2, with 8 bases fitting TRBD2. This CDR3 comprises 18 residues. Looked up from germline, CDR1 is ENHRY and CDR2 is SYGVKD. J gave up 0 bases and V 6 bases, and 12 bases lay outside the gene matches. This CDR3 is CAIRLEGLDRSNTGELFF. The CDR3 DNA reads as TGTGCCATCAGATTAGAGGGACTAGATCGTTCGAACACCGGGGAGCTGTTTTTT.

The V gene is TRBV2, the J gene TRBJ2-7; D gene ambiguous. Per the germline V gene, CDR1 is SNHLY and CDR2 is FYNNEI. With 4 bases removed from V and 2 bases from J, the gap between germline ends came to 12 bases. The CDR3 sequence is 14 residues long. The CDR3 reads CASSGSRFPYEQYF. CDR3 nucleotides: TGTGCCAGCAGTGGATCCCGGTTCCCCTACGAGCAGTACTTC.

The chain recombines TRBV6-2 or TRBV6-3 with TRBJ2-5; D is unclear. Germline lookup yields CDR1 MNHEY and CDR2 SVGEGT. V lost 2 bases and J 5 bases, leaving 9 bases between the germline ends. The CDR3 is 13 residues long. Written as DNA, the CDR3 is TGTGCCAGCAGTTACGTGGCGGCGGAGACCCAGTACTTC. Translated: CASSYVAAETQYF.

The chain links TRBV11-2 to TRBJ2-7; tentatively, D is TRBD1 (6 bases). Germline V gene data show CDR1 as SGHAT and CDR2 as FQNNGV. The CDR3 length is 17 residues. Deletions cut 1 base from V and 6 bases from J, with 22 bases between. The CDR3 is CASSLVPQPNRVPEQYF. CDR3 DNA sequence: TGTGCCAGCAGCTTAGTTCCACAGCCGAACAGGGTCCCCGAGCAGTACTTC.

The chain employs TRBV6-5 and TRBJ2-5; TRBD1 matches 8 bases. Germline assignment: CDR1 MNHEY and CDR2 SVGAGI. This CDR3 has 14 residues. V lost 6 bases to trimming and J lost 2 bases; unmatched junction nucleotides: 5. CDR3 bases: TGTGCCAGCAGCCTCAGGGGGCGGCAAGAGACCCAGTACTTC. Amino acid sequence: CASSLRGRQETQYF.

Only one count was recorded for this clone. The chain links TRBV18 to TRBJ2-7; 8 bases match TRBD2. Germline trimming cut 6 bases from V and 2 bases from J; bases unmatched to any gene: 3. In germline, CDR1 is KGHSH, CDR2 LQKENI. This CDR3 has 13 residues. The CDR3 DNA reads TGTGCCAGCTCGGACGGGAGGGCCTACGAGCAGTACTTC. The encoded protein is CASSDGRAYEQYF.

This chain connects TRBV10-3 to TRBJ2-7; 12 bases agree with TRBD2. V lost 6 bases and J lost 7; bases outside the gene matches: 10. The germline gives CDR1 ENHRY, CDR2 SYGVKD. The CDR3 sequence is 15 residues long. Here the CDR3 reads CAIRGASGRAGEQYF. CDR3 DNA sequence: TGTGCCATCAGGGGAGCTAGCGGGAGGGCGGGGGAGCAGTACTTC.

This clone was seen just once. The V and J genes are TRBV11-3 and TRBJ2-7, with D possibly matching TRBD1 (6 bases). Germline V lookup: CDR1 SGHNT, CDR2 YENEEA. The CDR3 consists of 16 residues. V was shortened by 0 bases and J by 2 bases, with 14 bases between the two germline ends. CDR3 in amino acids: CASSLDPEGVTYEQYF. CDR3 coding DNA: TGTGCCAGCAGCTTAGATCCTGAGGGGGTCACCTACGAGCAGTACTTC.

CDR3 coding DNA: TGTGCCAGCAGCGTGGCTGACAGGGATACTGAAGCTTTCTTT. Amino acids: CASSVADRDTEAFF. The chain recombines TRBV5-6 with TRBJ1-1; 7 bases are shared with TRBD1. CDR1 is SGHDT and CDR2 is YYEEEE in the germline V gene. V shed 4 bases and J 5 bases; nucleotides not matched to a gene: 8. The CDR3 runs 14 residues.

This clone was counted only a few times. The V gene is TRBV30, the J gene TRBJ1-2; 7 nucleotides align to TRBD1. The CDR3 extends over 17 amino acids. Trimming cost V 2 bases and J 4 bases; bases outside gene matches: 16. Looked up from germline, CDR1 is GTSNPN and CDR2 is SVGIG (reference sequence). CDR3: CAWSPTYLTGKGYGYTF. The CDR3 coding sequence is TGTGCCTGGAGTCCCACCTACCTGACAGGGAAGGGCTATGGCTACACCTTC. The full variable domain, its missing parts supplied by reference TRBV30 and TRBJ1-2, is SQTIHQWPATLVQPVGSPLSLECTVEGTSNPNLYWYRQAAGRGLQLLFYSVGIGQISSEVPQNLSASRPQDRQFILSSKKLLLSDSGFYLCAWSPTYLTGKGYGYTFGSGTRLTVV.

This rearrangement joins TRBV15 to TRBJ1-3; D not resolved. Germline V gene sequence: CDR1 LNHNV, CDR2 YYDKDF (reference sequence). This CDR3 is built from 14 residues. Trimming removed 1 base at V and 2 bases at J, with 6 bases between. CDR3 nucleotide sequence: TGTGCCACCAGCAGAGGAGGCCCTGGAAACACCATATATTTT. Protein: CATSRGGPGNTIYF. Variable domain in full (rest from reference TRBV15 and TRBJ1-3): DAMVIQNPRYQVTQFGKPVTLSCSQTLNHNVMYWYQQKSSQAPKLLFHYYDKDFNNEADTPDNFQSRRPNTSFCFLDIRSPGLGDTAMYLCATSRGGPGNTIYFGEGSWLTVV.

The rearrangement links TRBV6-2 or TRBV6-3 to TRBJ2-6; D perhaps matches TRBD2 (5 bases). The V gene lost 0 bases and the J gene lost 0 bases, with 15 bases spanning the gap. Per the germline V gene, CDR1 is MNHEY and CDR2 is SVGEGT. CDR3 length: 19 amino acids. As DNA, the CDR3 is TGTGCCAGCAGTTACTCAATTGGCGGACTCAGCTCTGGGGCCAACGTCCTGACTTTC. Translated: CASSYSIGGLSSGANVLTF.

This clone was recorded only once. This sequence joins TRBV30 and TRBJ2-5; TRBD1 matches at 10 bases. The CDR3 is 15 residues long. V shed 7 bases, J shed 5 bases, and the junction held 13 bases outside the gene matches. Looked up from germline, CDR1 is GTSNPN and CDR2 is SVGIG (reference sequence). CDR3 bases: TGTGCCTTGCAACTCCGGGACAGGGGACGTGAGACCCAGTACTTC. Translating it yields CALQLRDRGRETQYF.